This entry is about one TCR beta chain. Its antigen is not known. V lost 2 bases to trimming and J lost 0 bases; unmatched junction nucleotides: 12. This CDR3 region has 18 residues. In germline, CDR1 is SEHNR, CDR2 FQNEAQ (reference sequence). These data are taken from a study of shared clonotypes between healthy human individuals. Broader study findings: Richness estimates generally favored naive over memory subsets.

The repertoire was sequenced with immunoSEQ multiplex PCR; TCRdb's copy has only in-frame clones and lacks some. The data hold about 1 million clones, with roughly 75% observed a single time. A CD45RA-negative memory subset and a CD45RA+ naive subset were separated from the CD4+ cells. The sample was memory CD4+ T cells sorted from blood. The subset denotes: CD45RA-negative fraction. This sequence joins TRBV7-9 and TRBJ2-7, with 8 bases matching TRBD2. The sequence was obtained from a man younger than 30 in good health. CDR3 bases: TGTGCCAGCAGCTTAATCCCCGCCACTAGCGGCAGCTCCTACGAGCAGTACTTC. Translating gives CASSLIPATSGSSYEQYF.